This T cell receptor beta chain was identified during a study of identical twins. The CDR3 sequence is 15 residues long. CDR1 and CDR2 from the germline V gene are LGHDT and YNNKEL (reference sequence). The V segment lost 4 bases and the J segment 1 base; nucleotides outside the gene matches: 7. TCRdb re-called the 5' RACE reads with MiXCR, one entry per CDR3 protein. The sample yields 200,000 to 250,000 distinct CDR3 sequences, 7.5% seen once. The same data also went into a second study, on yellow fever vaccine responses in identical twins. In that study: Twins reportedly appeared to share part of their vaccine T cell response while keeping part individual.

This chain uses TRBV3-1 with TRBJ2-7, with 7 bases matching TRBD1. Sequencing was carried out using CD8+ T cells sorted from blood. The sequence was collected from a woman aged 18 to 35 in good health. The CDR3 region is CASSPESGQSYEQYF. As DNA, the CDR3 is TGTGCCAGCAGCCCAGAGTCGGGACAGTCCTACGAGCAGTACTTC.